This T cell receptor beta chain was recovered during a study of T-cell memory formation after mild COVID-19. Study results and caveats: Clones shrinking from day 15 to 85 showed even CD4/CD8 mixes; later expanders tilted CD4+.

TCRdb re-derived calls from the 5' RACE reads in MiXCR, one entry per CDR3 protein. The sample consists of approximately 190,000 distinct CDR3 sequences, around 19% of them appearing once. With regard to this clonotype: The antigen is not known.

The sequence was collected from an adult woman who had mild COVID-19 (a few samples of this study predate the infection). Cell type and time point are not known. Sequenced material: PBMCs or a T cell subset sorted from them (not recorded which).

CDR3 protein: CASLRTGNSEQFF. The CDR3 nucleotides read TGTGCCAGCCTGAGGACGGGAAATAGTGAGCAGTTCTTC. V is TRBV19 and J is TRBJ2-1; possible D gene TRBD2, 5 bases. Germline values: CDR1 LNHDA, CDR2 SQIVND (reference sequence). CDR3 length: 13 residues. The V and J ends lost 9 bases and 9 bases respectively, with 18 bases between them.